This is a list of T cell receptor beta chains from one sample in a study of beta chain features in type 1 diabetes. Sequenced by immunoSEQ multiplex PCR; TCRdb stores in-frame clones only, minus some. The data contain about 160,000 clones, under 9.5% of them singletons. The source material was central memory CD4+ T cells from blood. These receptors all come from a man aged 18 to 29 in good health. Both conserved end residues are part of each CDR3. The D gene is left open where the match is weak. Size is stated for part of the rows, as once, few or many counts, or as a class when the clone is expanded.

D gene: .; clone size: .; V gene: TRBV4-3; J gene: TRBJ1-3; CDR3 DNA: TGCGCCAGCAGCCAACACCCAGACAGTGGAAACACCATATATTTT; CDR3 protein: CASSQHPDSGNTIYF
D gene: TRBD1; clone size: .; V gene: TRBV28; J gene: TRBJ2-7; CDR3 DNA: TGTGCCAGCAGTTTTGGGACAGGGGTCCACGAGCAGTACTTC; CDR3 protein: CASSFGTGVHEQYF
D gene: .; clone size: many; V gene: TRBV28; J gene: TRBJ1-2; CDR3 DNA: TGTGCCAGCAGCTCGACAGGAGCTAACTATGGCTACACCTTC; CDR3 protein: CASSSTGANYGYTF
D gene: .; clone size: .; V gene: TRBV11-1; J gene: TRBJ2-3; CDR3 DNA: TGTGCCAGCAGCTTGTCCGTGGCGGGTAGCACAGATACGCAGTATTTT; CDR3 protein: CASSLSVAGSTDTQYF
D gene: TRBD1; clone size: few; V gene: TRBV7-3; J gene: TRBJ1-1; CDR3 DNA: TGTGCCAGCAGCTCACAGGGGGGGAACACTGAAGCTTTCTTT; CDR3 protein: CASSSQGGNTEAFF
D gene: TRBD2; clone size: few; V gene: TRBV6-4; J gene: TRBJ2-3; CDR3 DNA: TGTGCCAGCAGCCTAGCGGGGGACACAGATACGCAGTATTTT; CDR3 protein: CASSLAGDTDTQYF
D gene: .; clone size: .; V gene: TRBV7-9; J gene: TRBJ2-7; CDR3 DNA: TGTGCCAGCAGCTTAGAAGGAGTGGGACACATATACTTC; CDR3 protein: CASSLEGVGHIYF
D gene: .; clone size: few; V gene: TRBV13; J gene: TRBJ2-3; CDR3 DNA: TGTGCCAGCAGCCCTCGGACATCCAAACGGATAGATACGCAGTATTTT; CDR3 protein: CASSPRTSKRIDTQYF
D gene: .; clone size: .; V gene: TRBV11-3; J gene: TRBJ2-2; CDR3 DNA: TGTGCCAGCAGCCAGGGGCCCGACACCGGGGAGCTGTTTTTT; CDR3 protein: CASSQGPDTGELFF
D gene: TRBD2; clone size: many; V gene: TRBV5-4; J gene: TRBJ2-3; CDR3 DNA: TGTGCCAGCAGCCGCAAACTAGCGGCCAGCACAGATACGCAGTATTTT; CDR3 protein: CASSRKLAASTDTQYF